These 24 T cell receptor beta chains came from one sample sequenced in a study of identical twins. TCRdb independently ran MiXCR on the 5' RACE reads; one entry per CDR3 protein. The sample consists of about 570,000 distinct CDR3 sequences, around 9.6% of them appearing once. This sample also appeared in a second study, on yellow fever vaccine responses in identical twins.

The sample was PBMCs. Receptors were obtained from a woman under 30 in good health.

This clonotype was seen at least ten times. V gene TRBV29-1 combines with J gene TRBJ2-3; 8 bases agree with TRBD1. V lost 5 bases to trimming and J lost 3 bases; unmatched junction nucleotides: 4. Germline lookup yields CDR1 SQVTM and CDR2 ANQGSEA. The CDR3 covers 13 residues. CDR3 nucleotides: TGCAGCGTTAAAACAGGGGGGACAGATACGCAGTATTTT. Translation gives CSVKTGGTDTQYF.

V is TRBV30 and J is TRBJ1-6; 7 bases map to TRBD1. V shed 3 bases, J shed 17 bases, and the junction held 7 bases outside the gene matches. Per the germline V gene, CDR1 is GTSNPN and CDR2 is SVGIG (reference sequence). This CDR3 has 11 residues. As DNA, the CDR3 is TGTGCCTGGAGACGAGCCGGACAGGTCCACTTT. It is translated as CAWRRAGQVHF.

This chain connects TRBV27 to TRBJ2-7, with D perhaps assigned TRBD1 or TRBD2 (5 bases each). Germline V gene lookup returns CDR1 MNHEY and CDR2 SMNVEV (reference sequence). V was trimmed by 5 bases and J by 4 bases, leaving 18 bases between them. The CDR3 sequence is 15 residues long. CDR3 sequence (DNA): TGTGCCAGCAGTCGTCGCAGGGACCCGGCGTACGAGCAGTACTTC. Residues: CASSRRRDPAYEQYF.

Many counts were recorded for this clonotype. The chain links TRBV5-1 to TRBJ2-3, with D perhaps TRBD1 (6 bases). The germline gives CDR1 SGHRS, CDR2 YFSETQ. V was shortened by 5 bases and J by 4 bases, with 14 bases between the two germline ends. CDR3 size: 14 residues. CDR3 nucleotides: TGCGCCAGCAGACAACAGGGAAATGCAGATACGCAGTATTTT. It specifies CASRQQGNADTQYF.

This clonotype was seen many times. J is TRBJ2-4 and V is TRBV5-1; tentatively, D is TRBD2 (5 bases). V was pared by 1 base and J by 3 bases, with 8 bases between. Per the germline V gene, CDR1 is SGHRS and CDR2 is YFSETQ. This CDR3 is built from 14 residues. The CDR3: CASSLTGSKNIQYF. The CDR3 region has the DNA TGCGCCAGCAGCTTGACGGGAAGCAAAAACATTCAGTACTTC.

The chain links TRBV6-2 or TRBV6-3 to TRBJ2-5; 10 nucleotides agree with TRBD1. Trimming at V came to 2 bases and at J to 5 bases, leaving 11 bases not matched to a gene. CDR1 is MNHEY, CDR2 SVGEGT, per germline. The CDR3 consists of 17 residues. The CDR3 protein is CASSYVVGQGESETQYF. The CDR3 bases are TGTGCCAGCAGTTACGTCGTAGGACAGGGGGAGTCCGAGACCCAGTACTTC.

V usage is TRBV20-1 and J usage is TRBJ2-3; 9 nucleotides line up with TRBD2. The germline gives CDR1 DFQATT, CDR2 SNEGSKA (reference sequence). CDR3 length equals 14 residues. The V and J ends lost 3 bases and 4 bases, in that order; junction bases with no gene match: 5. Here the CDR3 reads CSASTRGGPDTQYF. The CDR3 DNA sequence: TGCAGTGCTAGCACGCGGGGGGGCCCAGATACGCAGTATTTT.

Only a few counts were recorded for this clonotype. The CDR3 loop reads CASILVGSYTGELFF. The CDR3 nucleotides are TGTGCCAGCATCCTTGTGGGGTCGTACACCGGGGAGCTGTTTTTT. J is TRBJ2-2 and V is TRBV5-8; the D is unclear. V shed 6 bases and J shed 3 bases, with 15 bases lying between them. The CDR3 has 15 amino acids. Germline V lookup: CDR1 SGHTS, CDR2 YDEGEE.

This chain uses TRBV6-5 with TRBJ2-1; 9 bases line up with TRBD1. Germline V gives CDR1 MNHEY, CDR2 SVGAGI. There are 16 residues in the CDR3. Trimming cost V 4 bases and J 2 bases; bases outside gene matches: 6. The CDR3 spells CASSLPTGGAYNEQFF. CDR3 nucleotides: TGTGCCAGCAGTTTACCAACAGGGGGCGCCTACAATGAGCAGTTCTTC.

V is TRBV20-1 and J is TRBJ2-7, with 10 bases lining up with TRBD2. This CDR3 is built from 14 residues. Unmatched junction bases numbered 5, after V lost 2 bases and J lost 4 bases. CDR1 and CDR2 from the germline V gene are DFQATT and SNEGSKA (reference sequence). The DNA for the CDR3 is TGCAGTGCTAGATCAGCGGGAGGGCTGTACGAGCAGTACTTC. The encoded protein is CSARSAGGLYEQYF.

In its sample, this clonotype was seen many times. J is TRBJ2-3 and V is TRBV12-3 or TRBV12-4, with 9 bases that match TRBD1. Trimming removed 4 bases from V and 4 bases from J; junction bases left unmatched: 9. This CDR3 spans 16 amino acids. The CDR3 DNA follows: TGTGCCAGCAGTTCCCGGCGGGACAGGGTCGCAGATACGCAGTATTTT. It yields the protein CASSSRRDRVADTQYF.

The chain is built from TRBV19 and TRBJ2-1; 8 bases agree with TRBD2. The CDR3 has 16 residues. Germline lookup yields CDR1 LNHDA and CDR2 SQIVND (reference sequence). J was trimmed by 3 bases and V by 1 base; bases with no gene match: 5. The CDR3 sequence: CASSIATGGFYNEQFF. In DNA, the CDR3 is TGTGCCAGTAGTATAGCGACGGGGGGGTTCTACAATGAGCAGTTCTTC.

This clonotype has a handful of counts. The gene calls are TRBV5-1 and TRBJ2-3; TRBD2 is a possible D gene (5 bases). The CDR3 totals 17 residues. Looked up from germline, CDR1 is SGHRS and CDR2 is YFSETQ. Trimming removed 3 bases from V and 0 bases from J, with 17 bases in between. Here the CDR3 DNA reads TGCGCCAGCAGCTCAAGGTTGTCGGGATTAAGCACAGATACGCAGTATTTT. This gives the protein CASSSRLSGLSTDTQYF. The full variable domain, its missing parts supplied by reference TRBV5-1 and TRBJ2-3, is KAGVTQTPRYLIKTRGQQVTLSCSPISGHRSVSWYQQTPGQGLQFLFEYFSETQRNKGNFPGRFSGRQFSNSRSEMNVSTLELGDSALYLCASSSRLSGLSTDTQYFGPGTRLTVL.

This clonotype was recorded many times. The rearrangement links TRBV18 to TRBJ2-1; TRBD1 aligns across 11 bases. The junction had 4 bases not matched to a gene; V was cut back by 1 base and J by 5 bases. This CDR3 spans 16 amino acids. Germline V gives CDR1 KGHSH, CDR2 LQKENI. The CDR3: CASSPQGTGGNNEQFF. The DNA for the CDR3 is TGTGCCAGCTCACCACAAGGGACAGGGGGTAACAATGAGCAGTTCTTC.

The chain combines TRBV28 with TRBJ2-1; 10 nucleotides align to TRBD2. This CDR3 contains 20 residues. The trim removed 7 bases at V and 0 bases at J, leaving 18 bases unmatched. CDR1 is MDHEN, CDR2 SYDVKM, per germline. CDR3 loop: CASTSVGVASGSFSYNEQFF. Here the CDR3 DNA reads TGTGCCAGCACCTCGGTGGGGGTAGCTAGCGGGAGCTTCTCCTACAATGAGCAGTTCTTC.

This clonotype was seen ten or more times. The genes are TRBV29-1 and TRBJ2-3; tentatively, D is TRBD1 (5 bases). CDR1 is SQVTM, CDR2 ANQGSEA, per germline. The CDR3 is 13 amino acids. V dropped 4 bases and J dropped 4 bases, with 12 bases sitting between them. This CDR3 reads CSVAQGVPDTQYF. In DNA, the CDR3 is TGCAGCGTTGCTCAGGGTGTGCCAGATACGCAGTATTTT.

This clonotype was seen more than once but under ten times. The chain carries TRBV12-3 or TRBV12-4 and TRBJ2-1; 8 nucleotides line up with TRBD2. V shed 4 bases and J 3 bases; nucleotides not matched to a gene: 23. The CDR3 totals 21 residues. The CDR3 nucleotides are TGTGCCAGCAGTTCCACCCCGGGGGGGACGAGGCGTGGGTGGGTCTACAATGAGCAGTTCTTC. As protein: CASSSTPGGTRRGWVYNEQFF.

This clonotype appeared many times. The genes are TRBV13 and TRBJ2-3, with no clear D. V lost 5 bases and J lost 2, with 14 bases in between. This CDR3 region has 15 residues. CDR1 and CDR2 (germline): PRHDT, FYEKMQ (reference sequence). In DNA form, the CDR3 reads TGTGCCAGCAGCCTCTGGGGTAGATCCACAGATACGCAGTATTTT. Residues: CASSLWGRSTDTQYF.

The chain is built from TRBV7-6 and TRBJ1-2; tentatively, D is TRBD1 (5 bases). The germline V and J ends were trimmed by 1 base and 2 bases, with 11 bases remaining between them. CDR1 is SGHVS, CDR2 FNYEAQ, per germline. CDR3 length equals 15 residues. The CDR3 is CASSLGSGDNYGYTF. CDR3 sequence (DNA): TGTGCCAGCAGCTTAGGGTCCGGGGACAACTATGGCTACACCTTC.

The V call is TRBV20-1, the J call TRBJ2-7; 8 bases align to TRBD2. The CDR3 is 16 residues long. Germline V CDR1 and CDR2: DFQATT, SNEGSKA (reference sequence). V lost 6 bases to trimming and J lost 4 bases; unmatched junction nucleotides: 17. The CDR3 sequence is CSADLVGTRGVYEQYF. In DNA, the CDR3 is TGCAGTGCGGACCTCGTGGGGACTAGGGGGGTGTACGAGCAGTACTTC.

This clonotype was seen at least ten times. The J gene is TRBJ2-3, the V gene TRBV20-1; tentative D call: TRBD2 (8 bases). CDR3 length: 15 residues. V lost 5 bases, J lost 4 bases, and 19 bases lay in between. CDR1 and CDR2 (germline): DFQATT, SNEGSKA (reference sequence). CDR3 region: CSAANRGAGADTQYF. The CDR3 nucleotides are TGCAGTGCTGCCAACAGGGGAGCGGGGGCAGATACGCAGTATTTT.

This clonotype was seen a few times. The CDR3 spells CATSDLYSGDSNTGELFF. As DNA, the CDR3 is TGTGCCACCAGTGATCTTTATAGCGGGGACTCGAACACCGGGGAGCTGTTTTTT. This chain joins TRBV24-1 and TRBJ2-2; 8 positions agree with TRBD2. Losses at the gene ends were 3 bases for V and 0 bases for J; bases not matched to a gene: 8. Germline CDR1 and CDR2: KGHDR and SFDVKD. The CDR3 sequence is 18 residues long.

This clonotype was picked up many times. The chain combines TRBV12-3 or TRBV12-4 with TRBJ1-1, with 9 nucleotides matching TRBD1. With V trimmed by 5 bases and J by 1 base, 11 bases remained unmatched. This CDR3 region has 17 residues. In DNA, the CDR3 is TGTGCCAGCAGTCGAAGATCGACAGGGGGAGGGAACACTGAAGCTTTCTTT. Amino acids: CASSRRSTGGGNTEAFF.

On this clonotype: A much bigger clone sits one base away, suggesting this may be a read error. The V gene is TRBV5-5, the J gene TRBJ2-7; TRBD1 aligns across 9 bases. CDR1 and CDR2 (germline): SGHKS, YYEKEE (reference sequence). The CDR3 has 13 amino acids. CDR3 loop: CASSRTGAAEQCF. The CDR3 region has the DNA TGTGCCAGCAGCAGGACAGGGGCGGCCGAGCAGTGCTTC.